The entry below describes one TCR beta chain. Sequencing used cDNA as its template, made by extracting RNA and reverse transcribing it. TCRdb's copy holds only in-frame clones and misses some; the assay was immunoSEQ multiplex PCR. The sample contains under 95,000 clones, around 70% of which appear only once. CDR1 and CDR2 from the germline V gene are SQVTM and ANQGSEA. V lost 5 bases, J lost 1 base, and 5 bases lay in between. The CDR3 runs to 11 residues. The data originate from a study of CD8+ T cells in alopecia areata. For the study at large: Treated patients took oral tofacitinib at 5 to 10 mg twice daily.

As for treatment: oral pan-JAK inhibitor, 5-10 mg twice daily. Sample: CD8+ T cells sorted from blood, taken at approximately week 45, from a patient treated with tofacitinib. The receptor's source is a human donor with alopecia areata. The chain has TRBV29-1 and TRBJ1-1; no clear D gene. The CDR3 region is CSVSRNTEAFF. CDR3 in DNA: TGCAGCGTTAGCCGGAACACTGAAGCTTTCTTT.